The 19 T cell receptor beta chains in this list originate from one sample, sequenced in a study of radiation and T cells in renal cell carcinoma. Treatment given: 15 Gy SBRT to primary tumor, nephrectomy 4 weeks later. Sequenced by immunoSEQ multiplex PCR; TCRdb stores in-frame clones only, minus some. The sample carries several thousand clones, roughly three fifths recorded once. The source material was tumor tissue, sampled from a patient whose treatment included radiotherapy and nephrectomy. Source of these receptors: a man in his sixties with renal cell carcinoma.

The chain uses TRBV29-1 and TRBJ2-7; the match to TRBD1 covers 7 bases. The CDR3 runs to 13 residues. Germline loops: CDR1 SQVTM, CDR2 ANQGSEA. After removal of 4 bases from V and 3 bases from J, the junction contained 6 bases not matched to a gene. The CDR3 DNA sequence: TGCAGCGTTGGGGACAGAGGAATCTACGAGCAGTACTTC. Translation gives CSVGDRGIYEQYF.

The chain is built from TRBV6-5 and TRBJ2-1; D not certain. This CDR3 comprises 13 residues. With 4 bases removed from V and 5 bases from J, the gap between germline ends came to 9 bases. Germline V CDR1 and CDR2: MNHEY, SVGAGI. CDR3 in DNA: TGTGCCAGCAGTTTTACCCTTAACAATGAGCAGTTCTTC. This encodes CASSFTLNNEQFF.

CDR3 region: CSAGSSYGYTF. The CDR3 DNA is TGCAGTGCCGGCAGCTCCTATGGCTACACCTTC. This chain connects TRBV20-1 to TRBJ1-2, with D uncertain. The CDR3 is made up of 11 amino acids. Trimming took 6 bases from V and 4 from J, leaving 9 bases between them. The germline V gene has CDR1 DFQATT and CDR2 SNEGSKA (reference sequence).

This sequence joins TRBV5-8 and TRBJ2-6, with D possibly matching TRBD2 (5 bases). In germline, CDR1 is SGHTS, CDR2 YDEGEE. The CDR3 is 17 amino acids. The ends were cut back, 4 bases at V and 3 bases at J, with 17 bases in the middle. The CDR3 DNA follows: TGTGCCAGCAGCCCCGAACATACGGGGTTTGGGGCCAACGTCCTGACTTTC. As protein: CASSPEHTGFGANVLTF.

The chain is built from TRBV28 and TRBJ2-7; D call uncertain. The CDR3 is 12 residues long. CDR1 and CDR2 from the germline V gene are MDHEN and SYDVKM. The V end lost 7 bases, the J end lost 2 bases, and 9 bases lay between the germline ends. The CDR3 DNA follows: TGTGCCAGCAATATAAGGGCCTACGAGCAGTACTTC. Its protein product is CASNIRAYEQYF.

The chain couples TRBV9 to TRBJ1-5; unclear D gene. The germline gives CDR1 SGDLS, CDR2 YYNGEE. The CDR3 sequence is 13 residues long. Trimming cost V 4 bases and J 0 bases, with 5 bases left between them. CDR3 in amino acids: CASSRDSNQPQHF. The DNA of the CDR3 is TGTGCCAGCAGCAGGGATAGCAATCAGCCCCAGCATTTT.

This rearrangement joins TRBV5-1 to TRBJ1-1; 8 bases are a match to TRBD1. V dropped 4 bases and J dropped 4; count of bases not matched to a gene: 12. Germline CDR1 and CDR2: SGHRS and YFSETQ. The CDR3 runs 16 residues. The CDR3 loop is CASSPRTGSGITEAFF. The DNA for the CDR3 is TGCGCCAGCAGCCCCCGGACAGGGTCTGGGATCACTGAAGCTTTCTTT.

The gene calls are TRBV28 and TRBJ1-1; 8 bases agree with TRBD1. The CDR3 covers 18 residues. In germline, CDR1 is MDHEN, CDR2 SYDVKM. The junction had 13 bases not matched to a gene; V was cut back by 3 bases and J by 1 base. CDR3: CASSFPLLVGTGNTEAFF. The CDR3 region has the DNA TGTGCCAGCAGTTTCCCGCTCCTGGTGGGGACAGGGAACACTGAAGCTTTCTTT.

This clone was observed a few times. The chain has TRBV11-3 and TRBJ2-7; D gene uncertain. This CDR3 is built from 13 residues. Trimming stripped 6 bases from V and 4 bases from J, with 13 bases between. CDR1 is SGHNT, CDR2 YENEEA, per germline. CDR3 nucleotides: TGTGCCAGCAGTTCATCGTGGGGATACGAGCAGTACTTC. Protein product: CASSSSWGYEQYF.

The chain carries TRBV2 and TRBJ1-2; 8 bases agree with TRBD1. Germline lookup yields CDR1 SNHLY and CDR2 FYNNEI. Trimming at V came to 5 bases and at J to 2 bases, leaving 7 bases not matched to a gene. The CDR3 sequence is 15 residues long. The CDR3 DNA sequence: TGTGCCAGCAGTCGGGACAGGTCTTCCAACTATGGCTACACCTTC. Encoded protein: CASSRDRSSNYGYTF.

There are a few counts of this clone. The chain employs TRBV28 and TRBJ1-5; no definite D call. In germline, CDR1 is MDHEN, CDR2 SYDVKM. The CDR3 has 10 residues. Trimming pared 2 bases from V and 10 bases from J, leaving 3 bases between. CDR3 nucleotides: TGTGCCAGCAGTTTAAAACCCCAGCATTTT. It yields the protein CASSLKPQHF.

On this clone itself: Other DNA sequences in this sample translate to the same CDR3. CDR3 in DNA: TGTGCCAGCAGCCCCAACGCCGTCGATACGCAGTATTTT. Protein: CASSPNAVDTQYF. V and J are TRBV7-3 and TRBJ2-3; D remains ambiguous. Trimming stripped 5 bases from V and 6 bases from J, with 12 bases between. The CDR3 totals 13 residues. Germline V gene lookup returns CDR1 SGHTA and CDR2 FQGTGA.

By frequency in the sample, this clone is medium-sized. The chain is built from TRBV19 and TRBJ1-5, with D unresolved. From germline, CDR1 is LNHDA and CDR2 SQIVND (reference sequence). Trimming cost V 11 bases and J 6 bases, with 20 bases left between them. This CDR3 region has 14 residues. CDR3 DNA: TGTGCCGCAGCGGCTAGTGAGGGCCTTCAGCCCCAGCATTTT. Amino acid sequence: CAAAASEGLQPQHF.

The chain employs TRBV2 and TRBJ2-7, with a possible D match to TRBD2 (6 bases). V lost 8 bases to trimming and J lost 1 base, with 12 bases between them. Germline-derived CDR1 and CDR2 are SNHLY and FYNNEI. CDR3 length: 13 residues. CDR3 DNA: TGTGCCAGCGAGCCCCGGGGGTCCTACGAGCAGTACTTC. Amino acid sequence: CASEPRGSYEQYF.

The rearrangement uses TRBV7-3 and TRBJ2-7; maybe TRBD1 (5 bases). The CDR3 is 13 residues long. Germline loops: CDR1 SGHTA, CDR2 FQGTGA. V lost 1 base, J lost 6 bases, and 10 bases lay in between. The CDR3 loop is CASSLNVRGEQYF. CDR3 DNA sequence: TGTGCCAGCAGCTTAAACGTAAGGGGCGAGCAGTACTTC.

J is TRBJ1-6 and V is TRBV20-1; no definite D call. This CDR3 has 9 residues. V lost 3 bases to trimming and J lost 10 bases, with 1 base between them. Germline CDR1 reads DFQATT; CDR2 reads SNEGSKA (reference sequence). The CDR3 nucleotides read TGCAGTGCTAGGTCACCCCTCCACTTT. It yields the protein CSARSPLHF.

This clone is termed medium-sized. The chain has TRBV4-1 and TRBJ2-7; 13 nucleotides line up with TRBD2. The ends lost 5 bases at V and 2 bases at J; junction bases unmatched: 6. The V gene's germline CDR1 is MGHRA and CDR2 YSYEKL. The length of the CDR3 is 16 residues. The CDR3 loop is CASSEGLAGRTYEQYF. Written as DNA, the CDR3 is TGCGCCAGCAGCGAGGGACTAGCGGGACGTACCTACGAGCAGTACTTC.

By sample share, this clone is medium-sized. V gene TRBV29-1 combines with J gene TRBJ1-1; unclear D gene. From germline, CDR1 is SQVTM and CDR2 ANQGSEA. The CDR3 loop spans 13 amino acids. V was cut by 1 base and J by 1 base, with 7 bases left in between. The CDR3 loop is CSVEAAANTEAFF. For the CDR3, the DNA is TGCAGCGTTGAAGCGGCAGCGAACACTGAAGCTTTCTTT.

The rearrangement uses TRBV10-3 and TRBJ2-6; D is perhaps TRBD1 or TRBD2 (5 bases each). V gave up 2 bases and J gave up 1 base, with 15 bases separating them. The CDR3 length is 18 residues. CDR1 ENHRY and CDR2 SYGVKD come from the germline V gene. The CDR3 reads CAISEPGARGSGANVLTF. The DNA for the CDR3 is TGTGCCATCAGTGAGCCCGGGGCTAGAGGGTCTGGGGCCAACGTCCTGACTTTC.